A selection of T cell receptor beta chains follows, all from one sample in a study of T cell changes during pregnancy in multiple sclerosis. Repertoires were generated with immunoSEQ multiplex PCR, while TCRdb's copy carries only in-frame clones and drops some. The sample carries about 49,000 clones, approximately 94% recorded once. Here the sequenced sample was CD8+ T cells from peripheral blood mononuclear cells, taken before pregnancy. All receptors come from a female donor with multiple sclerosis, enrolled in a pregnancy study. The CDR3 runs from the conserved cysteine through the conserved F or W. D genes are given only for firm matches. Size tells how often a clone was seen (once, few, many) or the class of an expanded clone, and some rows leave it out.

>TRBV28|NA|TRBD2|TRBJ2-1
CASSSLSGTSTDEQFF
TGTGCCAGCAGTTCGCTCTCCGGGACTAGCACGGATGAGCAGTTCTTC
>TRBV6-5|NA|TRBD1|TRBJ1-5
CASSRTGGGQPQHF
TGTGCCAGCAGCCGGACAGGGGGAGGACAGCCCCAGCATTTT
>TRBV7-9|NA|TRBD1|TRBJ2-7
CASSLGTGDNGEQYF
TGTGCCAGCAGCTTAGGGACAGGGGATAACGGCGAGCAGTACTTC
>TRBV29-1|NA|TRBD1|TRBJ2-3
CSVSQGAADTQYF
TGCAGCGTTTCCCAGGGGGCTGCAGATACGCAGTATTTT
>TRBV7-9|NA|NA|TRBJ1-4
CASTLRRGPNEKLFF
TGTGCCAGCACCCTACGCAGGGGACCTAATGAAAAACTGTTTTTT
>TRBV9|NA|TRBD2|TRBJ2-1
CASSPPSGPTDEQFF
TGTGCCAGCAGCCCCCCTAGCGGGCCCACGGATGAGCAGTTCTTC
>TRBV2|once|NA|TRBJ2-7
CASSEALRTRDFHEQYF
TGTGCCAGCAGTGAAGCGCTTCGTACTAGAGATTTCCACGAGCAGTACTTC
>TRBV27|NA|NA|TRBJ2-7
CASGSEQYF
TGTGCCAGCGGGAGCGAGCAGTACTTC
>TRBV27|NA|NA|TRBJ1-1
CASSRVLVRNTEAFF
TGTGCCAGCAGCCGGGTCTTGGTACGGAACACTGAAGCTTTCTTT
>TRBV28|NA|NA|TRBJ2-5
CASSLQGWETQYF
TGTGCCAGCAGTTTACAGGGCTGGGAGACCCAGTACTTC
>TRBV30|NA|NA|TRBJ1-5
CAWSLDSRTQHF
TGTGCCTGGAGTCTGGACAGCAGGACCCAGCATTTT
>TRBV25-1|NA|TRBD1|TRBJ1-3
CASESQGRNTIYF
TGTGCCAGTGAATCACAGGGGAGAAACACCATATATTTT
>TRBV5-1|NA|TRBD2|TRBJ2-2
CASSLWVSGRTVNTGELFF
TGCGCCAGCAGCTTGTGGGTTAGCGGGAGGACCGTGAACACCGGGGAGCTGTTTTTT
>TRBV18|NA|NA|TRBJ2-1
CASSPRRGGHYNEQFF
TGTGCCAGCTCACCGCGGCGGGGTGGACACTACAATGAGCAGTTCTTC
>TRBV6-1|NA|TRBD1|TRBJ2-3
CASSEVVPGQGADTQYF
TGTGCCAGCAGTGAAGTTGTGCCGGGACAGGGGGCGGATACGCAGTATTTT
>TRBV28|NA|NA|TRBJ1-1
CASSPGVNTEAFF
TGTGCCAGCAGTCCAGGGGTGAACACTGAAGCTTTCTTT
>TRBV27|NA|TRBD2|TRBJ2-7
CASSYASGTTYEQYF
TGTGCCAGCAGTTATGCAAGCGGGACCACCTACGAGCAGTACTTC
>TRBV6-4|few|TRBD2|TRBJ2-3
CASSVLAGGADTQYF
TGTGCCAGCAGTGTACTAGCGGGAGGAGCAGATACGCAGTATTTT
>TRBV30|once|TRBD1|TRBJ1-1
CATGAGTEAFF
TGTGCTACAGGGGCTGGCACTGAAGCTTTCTTT
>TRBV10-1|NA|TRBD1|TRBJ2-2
CASVAPGQGETGELFF
TGCGCCAGCGTCGCTCCGGGACAGGGCGAGACCGGGGAGCTGTTTTTT
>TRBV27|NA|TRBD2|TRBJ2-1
CASSFAPGLTPEQFF
TGTGCCAGCAGTTTTGCACCGGGACTAACTCCTGAGCAGTTCTTC
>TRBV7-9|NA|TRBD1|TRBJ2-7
CASSGTGGNEQYF
TGTGCCAGCAGCGGGACAGGGGGTAACGAGCAGTACTTC
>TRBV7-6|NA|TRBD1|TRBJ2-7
CASSLGQGADEQYF
TGTGCCAGCAGCTTAGGCCAGGGGGCCGACGAGCAGTACTTC
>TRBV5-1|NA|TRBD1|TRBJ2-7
CASSLIGTGGYEQYF
TGCGCCAGCAGCTTGATCGGGACAGGGGGTTACGAGCAGTACTTC
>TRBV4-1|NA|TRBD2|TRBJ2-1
CASSQYLAGGANEQFF
TGCGCCAGCAGCCAGTACCTAGCGGGGGGTGCGAATGAGCAGTTCTTC
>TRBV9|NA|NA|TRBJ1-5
CASSEFGGNQPQHF
TGTGCCAGCAGCGAGTTCGGGGGCAATCAGCCCCAGCATTTT
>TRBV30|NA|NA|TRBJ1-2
CAWSPLNGYTF
TGTGCCTGGAGTCCCCTAAATGGCTACACCTTC
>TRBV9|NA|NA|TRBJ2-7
CASSVAEGDEQYF
TGTGCCAGCAGCGTAGCTGAAGGAGACGAGCAGTACTTC
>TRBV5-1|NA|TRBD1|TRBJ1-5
CASSWTGGVQPQHF
TGCGCCAGCAGCTGGACAGGGGGCGTACAGCCCCAGCATTTT
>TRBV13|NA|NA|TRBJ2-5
CASSFDRFAQETQYF
TGTGCCAGCAGCTTCGACAGATTCGCCCAAGAGACCCAGTACTTC
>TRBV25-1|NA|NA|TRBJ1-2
CASSGGLFNYGYTF
TGTGCCAGCAGTGGGGGACTTTTTAACTATGGCTACACCTTC
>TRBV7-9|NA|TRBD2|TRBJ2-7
CASSDQSAGVLYF
TGTGCCAGCAGCGACCAGTCAGCGGGAGTGTTGTACTTC
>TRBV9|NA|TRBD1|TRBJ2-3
CASSVSGTGTQYF
TGTGCCAGCAGCGTATCCGGGACAGGGACGCAGTATTTT
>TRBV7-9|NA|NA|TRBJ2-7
CASRAGGLTYEQYF
TGTGCCAGCAGGGCAGGGGGACTTACCTACGAGCAGTACTTC
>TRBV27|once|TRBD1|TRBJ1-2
CASSFGTDYGYTF
TGTGCCAGCAGTTTCGGGACAGACTATGGCTACACCTTC
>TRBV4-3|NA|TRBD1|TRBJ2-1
CASSQDWFAGTGNVNEQFF
TGCGCCAGCAGCCAAGATTGGTTCGCCGGGACAGGGAATGTCAATGAGCAGTTCTTC
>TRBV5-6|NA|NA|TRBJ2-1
CASSSDYYNEQFF
TGTGCCAGCAGTTCCGACTACTACAATGAGCAGTTCTTC
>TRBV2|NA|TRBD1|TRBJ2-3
CASSEGPGGKDTQYF
TGTGCCAGCAGTGAAGGGCCAGGGGGCAAGGATACGCAGTATTTT
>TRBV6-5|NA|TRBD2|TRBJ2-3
CASSSVSGSPTDTQYF
TGTGCCAGCAGTTCGGTTAGCGGGAGTCCCACAGATACGCAGTATTTT
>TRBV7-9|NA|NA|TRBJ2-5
CASSSIRGVKETQYF
TGTGCCAGCAGCTCCATCCGCGGCGTGAAAGAGACCCAGTACTTC
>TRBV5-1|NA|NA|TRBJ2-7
CASSLVGLYYEQYF
TGCGCCAGCAGCTTGGTGGGACTTTACTACGAGCAGTACTTC
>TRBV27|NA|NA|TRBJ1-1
CASTTWGGTEAFF
TGTGCCAGCACCACATGGGGAGGAACTGAAGCTTTCTTT
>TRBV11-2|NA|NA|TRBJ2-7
CASSLLNVAYEQYF
TGTGCCAGCAGCTTATTAAATGTGGCTTACGAGCAGTACTTC
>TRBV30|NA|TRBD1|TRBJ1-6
CAWRQGNSPLHF
TGTGCCTGGAGACAGGGGAATTCACCCCTCCACTTT
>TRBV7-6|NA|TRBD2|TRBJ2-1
CASSLGLAGNEQFF
TGTGCCAGCAGCTTAGGACTAGCGGGGAATGAGCAGTTCTTC
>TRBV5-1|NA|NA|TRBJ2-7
CASSPDRAGSYEQYF
TGCGCCAGCAGCCCCGACAGGGCGGGATCCTACGAGCAGTACTTC
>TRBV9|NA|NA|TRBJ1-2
CASSRNTGTYHGYTF
TGTGCCAGCAGTAGGAATACCGGGACATACCATGGCTACACCTTC
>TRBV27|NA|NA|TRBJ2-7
CASSHGGASYEQYF
TGTGCCAGCAGCCATGGCGGGGCCTCCTACGAGCAGTACTTC
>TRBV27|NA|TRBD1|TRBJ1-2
CASSTPGGRGYTF
TGTGCCAGCAGTACCCCAGGGGGCAGAGGCTACACCTTC
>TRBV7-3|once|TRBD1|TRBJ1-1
CASSSPPRTGGPLNTEAFF
TGTGCCAGCAGCTCCCCCCCCCGGACAGGGGGCCCTCTAAACACTGAAGCTTTCTTT
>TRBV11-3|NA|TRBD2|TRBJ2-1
CASSPVSSGRYNEQFF
TGTGCCAGCAGCCCCGTTTCTAGCGGGAGATACAATGAGCAGTTCTTC
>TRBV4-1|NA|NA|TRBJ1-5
CASSQEVREGQPQHF
TGCGCCAGCAGCCAAGAAGTCAGGGAGGGTCAGCCCCAGCATTTT
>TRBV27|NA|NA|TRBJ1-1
CASSPDRVKAFF
TGTGCCAGCAGTCCTGACAGAGTTAAAGCTTTCTTT
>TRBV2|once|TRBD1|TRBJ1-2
CATDRGLRGYTF
TGTGCCACAGACAGGGGGCTAAGAGGCTACACCTTC
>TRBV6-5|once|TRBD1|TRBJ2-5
CASRGDRGREETQYF
TGTGCCAGCAGAGGGGACAGGGGGCGGGAAGAGACCCAGTACTTC